This TCR beta chain derives from a study of blood T cell repertoires in COVID-19. Study-wide context: Samples taken during acute and convalescent COVID-19 were collected in the United States, Italy and Spain.

Assay: immunoSEQ multiplex PCR; the TCRdb copy retains only in-frame clones and omits some. The sample contains about 68,000 clones, around 85% of which appear only once. This clone appeared a few times. Germline V lookup: CDR1 SGHNT, CDR2 YENEEA. V gave up 2 bases and J gave up 1 base, with 9 bases separating them. The length of the CDR3 is 14 residues. This sequence joins TRBV11-3 and TRBJ2-7, with D unresolved. Sample: peripheral blood. This receptor was obtained from a man aged 50-60 years with acute or convalescent COVID-19. The CDR3 nucleotides read TGTGCCAGCAGCTTACTACCCGAATCCTACGAGCAGTACTTC. Translating it yields CASSLLPESYEQYF.